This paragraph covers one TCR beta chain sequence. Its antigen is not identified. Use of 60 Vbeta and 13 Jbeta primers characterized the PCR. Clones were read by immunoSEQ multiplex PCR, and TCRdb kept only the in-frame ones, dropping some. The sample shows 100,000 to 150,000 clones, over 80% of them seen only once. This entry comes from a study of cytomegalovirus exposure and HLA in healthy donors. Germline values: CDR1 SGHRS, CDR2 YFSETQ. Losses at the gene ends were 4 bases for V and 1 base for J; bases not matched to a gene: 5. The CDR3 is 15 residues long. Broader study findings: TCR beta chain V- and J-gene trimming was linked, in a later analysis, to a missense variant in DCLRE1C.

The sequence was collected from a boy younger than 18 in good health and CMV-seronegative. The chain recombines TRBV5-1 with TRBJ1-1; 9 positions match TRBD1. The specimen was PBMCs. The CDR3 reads CASSRGGQGNTEAFF. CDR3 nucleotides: TGCGCCAGCAGCCGGGGGGGACAGGGGAACACTGAAGCTTTCTTT. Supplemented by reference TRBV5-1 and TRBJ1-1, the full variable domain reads KAGVTQTPRYLIKTRGQQVTLSCSPISGHRSVSWYQQTPGQGLQFLFEYFSETQRNKGNFPGRFSGRQFSNSRSEMNVSTLELGDSALYLCASSRGGQGNTEAFFGQGTRLTVV.